The clone carrying this T cell receptor (beta chain) was recorded once. Cells designated naive CD8 were CD45RO-negative and were positively selected for CCR7, with terminally differentiated effector memory CD45RA+ cells excluded. Looked up from germline, CDR1 is SGHRS and CDR2 is YFSETQ. This CDR3 comprises 14 residues. With 4 bases clipped from V and 3 bases from J, the junction kept 3 bases outside the gene matches. This record belongs to a study of shared clonotypes between healthy human individuals. The protocol was immunoSEQ multiplex PCR, while the TCRdb copy is restricted to in-frame clones and leaves out a portion. The table has approximately 650,000 clones, about 95% seen once.

Sequencing was done on a sample of naive CD8+ T cells sorted from blood. This clonotype originated in a woman aged 25 to 39 in good health. The V and J genes are TRBV5-1 and TRBJ2-7, with 11 nucleotides matching TRBD2. CDR3 loop: CASSPGLADYEQYF. CDR3 DNA: TGCGCCAGCAGCCCGGGACTAGCGGACTACGAGCAGTACTTC.